These 21 T cell receptor beta chains share one sample of origin, sequenced in a study of T-cell reconstitution after alpha-beta-depleted transplantation in children. A library of TCRbeta sequences, prepared with unique molecular identifiers, was generated. TCRdb itself ran the PCR reads through MiXCR, one entry per CDR3 protein. The sample contains about 16,000 distinct CDR3 sequences, roughly 7.8% of which appear only once. This specimen consisted of PBMCs, mostly from graft donor cells, obtained 60 days after TCRalphabeta/CD19-depleted stem cell transplant. The receptors come from a boy younger than two who had a stem cell transplant for Wiskott-Aldrich syndrome, so the T cells may come from the graft donor.

This clonotype has a count of ten or more. The chain combines TRBV5-1 with TRBJ2-5, with TRBD2 as a possible D gene (5 bases). V lost 4 bases to trimming and J lost 5 bases, with 6 bases between them. The germline V gene has CDR1 SGHRS and CDR2 YFSETQ. The CDR3 length is 11 residues. The CDR3 DNA is TGCGCCAGCAGCAGAGGGGAGACCCAGTACTTC. Translated, it gives CASSRGETQYF.

This clonotype was seen more than once but under ten times. The chain links TRBV12-3 or TRBV12-4 to TRBJ1-5, with D perhaps TRBD1 (5 bases). The CDR3 has 16 amino acids. Trimming removed 4 bases at V and 2 bases at J, with 15 bases between. The CDR3 DNA reads TGTGCCAGCAGTTATGTGGCAGGGAGAGGCAATCAGCCCCAGCATTTT. This translates into CASSYVAGRGNQPQHF.

This rearrangement joins TRBV7-2 to TRBJ2-2, with 10 bases matching TRBD2. CDR3 length: 16 amino acids. J lost 5 bases, V lost 0 bases, and 3 bases had no gene match. The V gene's germline CDR1 is SGHTA and CDR2 FQGNSA. The CDR3 region is CASSLALAGATGELFF. The DNA for the CDR3 is TGTGCCAGCAGCTTAGCGCTAGCGGGAGCTACCGGGGAGCTGTTTTTT.

This clonotype came up many times. The chain employs TRBV27 and TRBJ2-2, with 9 nucleotides matching TRBD2. Germline lookup yields CDR1 MNHEY and CDR2 SMNVEV (reference sequence). This CDR3 has 15 amino acids. V lost 6 bases to trimming and J lost 7 bases; unmatched junction nucleotides: 9. The CDR3, as DNA: TGTGCCAGCAGCCGGAGAGCGGGAGGCCGCGGGGAGCTGTTTTTT. Translation: CASSRRAGGRGELFF.

This clonotype was seen more than once but under ten times. CDR3 sequence: CSARESWRELGEQFF. In nucleotides, the CDR3 is TGCAGTGCTAGAGAAAGTTGGCGGGAGTTGGGTGAGCAGTTCTTC. The chain is built from TRBV20-1 and TRBJ2-1, with 7 bases that match TRBD2. J was trimmed by 9 bases and V by 0 bases; bases with no gene match: 11. In germline, CDR1 is DFQATT, CDR2 SNEGSKA (reference sequence). CDR3 length: 15 amino acids.

This chain joins TRBV21-1 and TRBJ2-1. TRBV21-1 is termed a pseudogene. The CDR3 is made up of 17 amino acids. In nucleotides, the CDR3 is TGTGCCAGCAGCACCCACACCAACCCAGAACCCTACAATGAGCAGTTCTTC. It encodes CASSTHTNPEPYNEQFF.

For the CDR3, the DNA is TGTGCCAGCAGTTACGGGGACCTCTACGAGCAGTACTTC. Its protein is CASSYGDLYEQYF. The chain couples TRBV6-6 to TRBJ2-7; D tentatively fits TRBD1 or TRBD2 (5 bases each). The germline V and J ends were trimmed by 2 bases and 3 bases, with 8 bases remaining between them. CDR1 and CDR2 (germline): MNHNY, SVGAGI (reference sequence). This CDR3 has 13 amino acids.

This clonotype was seen repeatedly, ten times or more. This rearrangement joins TRBV6-1 to TRBJ2-7; TRBD2 might be the D (5 bases). This CDR3 is 13 amino acids long. Trimming left V 5 bases short and J 5 bases short, with 13 bases between. Germline V CDR1 and CDR2: MNHNS, SASEGT. DNA for the CDR3: TGTGCCAGCAGTCATTCAGGAGGCCACGAGCAGTACTTC. Amino acid sequence: CASSHSGGHEQYF.

This clonotype appeared a few times. J is TRBJ2-1 and V is TRBV28, with TRBD1 matching 9 bases. The CDR3 runs 15 residues. Germline loops: CDR1 MDHEN, CDR2 SYDVKM. J gave up 8 bases and V 6 bases, and 11 bases lay outside the gene matches. This CDR3 reads CASSTHRGLAHEQFF. In DNA, the CDR3 is TGTGCCAGCAGCACCCACAGGGGGCTTGCCCATGAGCAGTTCTTC.

At least ten counts were recorded for this clonotype. The chain combines TRBV10-2 with TRBJ2-7, with 9 bases fitting TRBD2. Germline CDR1 WSHSY, CDR2 SAAADI. This CDR3 has 13 residues. V gave up 8 bases and J gave up 2 bases; unmatched junction bases: 4. In DNA form, the CDR3 reads TGCGCCAGCCGACTAGCGGATACCTACGAGCAGTACTTC. This encodes CASRLADTYEQYF.

There are a few counts of this clonotype. V is TRBV28 and J is TRBJ1-1; no clear D. The CDR3 covers 13 residues. The germline CDR1 and CDR2 sequences are MDHEN and SYDVKM. Trimming took 4 bases from V and 6 from J, leaving 12 bases between them. This CDR3 reads CASSYWVGAEAFF. The CDR3 nucleotides are TGTGCCAGCAGTTATTGGGTGGGCGCTGAAGCTTTCTTT. Complete variable domain (other parts from reference TRBV28 and TRBJ1-1): DVKVTQSSRYLVKRTGEKVFLECVQDMDHENMFWYRQDPGLGLRLIYFSYDVKMKEKGDIPEGYSVSREKKERFSLILESASTNQTSMYLCASSYWVGAEAFFGQGTRLTVV.

At least ten counts were recorded for this clonotype. The rearrangement uses TRBV28 and TRBJ2-3; 7 positions match TRBD1. There are 15 residues in the CDR3. J lost 0 bases, V lost 7 bases, and 7 bases had no gene match. CDR1 MDHEN and CDR2 SYDVKM come from the germline V gene. As DNA, the CDR3 is TGTGCCAGCACCCCTTGGGACAGCAGCACAGATACGCAGTATTTT. Translation gives CASTPWDSSTDTQYF. The full variable domain, its missing parts supplied by reference TRBV28 and TRBJ2-3, is DVKVTQSSRYLVKRTGEKVFLECVQDMDHENMFWYRQDPGLGLRLIYFSYDVKMKEKGDIPEGYSVSREKKERFSLILESASTNQTSMYLCASTPWDSSTDTQYFGPGTRLTVL.

This clonotype was picked up many times. The rearrangement joins TRBV5-1 to TRBJ2-7; D is undetermined. With 2 bases removed from V and 5 bases from J, the gap between germline ends came to 11 bases. Germline V gene data show CDR1 as SGHRS and CDR2 as YFSETQ. The CDR3 has 13 amino acids. Written as DNA, the CDR3 is TGCGCCAGCAGCTTTTCCTCTGTGCACGAGCAGTACTTC. It codes for CASSFSSVHEQYF.

Ten or more counts support this clonotype. The J gene is TRBJ1-1, the V gene TRBV5-1; 11 bases are shared with TRBD1. This CDR3 has 14 residues. Per the germline V gene, CDR1 is SGHRS and CDR2 is YFSETQ. The junction had 1 base not matched to a gene; V was cut back by 3 bases and J by 3 bases. CDR3 sequence (DNA): TGCGCCAGCAGCTCGGGACAGGGGGACACTGAAGCTTTCTTT. It encodes CASSSGQGDTEAFF.

This clonotype was observed at least ten times. The chain employs TRBV18 and TRBJ2-3; D gene ambiguous. The CDR3 is 17 residues long. Germline CDR1 reads KGHSH; CDR2 reads LQKENI. Trimming removed 4 bases from V and 2 bases from J, with 19 bases in between. CDR3 sequence: CASSRLVNTPNTDTQYF. DNA for the CDR3: TGTGCCAGCTCACGTCTAGTAAACACCCCCAACACAGATACGCAGTATTTT.

The chain carries TRBV3-1 and TRBJ2-6, with D possibly TRBD2 on 5 matching bases. The CDR3 spans 12 residues. Per germline, CDR1 LGHDT and CDR2 YNNKEL (reference sequence). Trimming left V 6 bases short and J 9 bases short, with 9 bases between. As DNA, the CDR3 is TGTGCCAGCAGAGCGGCCGGCAACGTCCTGACTTTC. Its protein is CASRAAGNVLTF.

The rearrangement uses TRBV5-1 and TRBJ2-7; D ambiguous. Trimming removed 3 bases at V and 3 bases at J, with 19 bases between. Germline CDR1 reads SGHRS; CDR2 reads YFSETQ. This CDR3 has 16 residues. This CDR3 reads CASSSVDVQEYYEQYF. DNA of the CDR3: TGCGCCAGCAGCTCCGTGGACGTTCAGGAGTACTACGAGCAGTACTTC.

This clonotype was recorded at least ten times. The V call is TRBV5-1, the J call TRBJ2-7; possible D gene TRBD2, 7 bases. V was pared by 2 bases and J by 2 bases, with 11 bases between. The CDR3 has 14 amino acids. Germline-derived CDR1 and CDR2 are SGHRS and YFSETQ. The CDR3 DNA reads as TGCGCCAGCAGCTTACAGGGACTAACCTACGAGCAGTACTTC. Protein product: CASSLQGLTYEQYF. The full variable domain, in which reference TRBV5-1 and TRBJ2-7 provide the parts outside the CDR3, is KAGVTQTPRYLIKTRGQQVTLSCSPISGHRSVSWYQQTPGQGLQFLFEYFSETQRNKGNFPGRFSGRQFSNSRSEMNVSTLELGDSALYLCASSLQGLTYEQYFGPGTRLTVT.

This clonotype was seen more than once but under ten times. The chain combines TRBV20-1 with TRBJ2-7, with TRBD2 as a possible D gene (5 bases). Deletions cut 6 bases from V and 0 bases from J, with 12 bases between. CDR3 length: 13 amino acids. Germline loops: CDR1 DFQATT, CDR2 SNEGSKA (reference sequence). In DNA, the CDR3 is TGCAGTGCAGCGGCCTCCTTCTCCTACGAGCAGTACTTC. Translation: CSAAASFSYEQYF.

In this sample, this clonotype turned up many times. V is TRBV10-3 and J is TRBJ2-7, with a possible D match to TRBD2 (6 bases). The germline gives CDR1 ENHRY, CDR2 SYGVKD. The CDR3 length is 17 residues. Trimming removed 3 bases at V and 2 bases at J, with 20 bases between. CDR3 region: CAISDSSRRESPYEQYF. For the CDR3, the DNA is TGTGCCATCAGTGACTCCAGCAGGAGGGAGAGTCCCTACGAGCAGTACTTC.

This clonotype appeared a few times. The J gene is TRBJ2-7, the V gene TRBV11-2; 9 bases line up with TRBD2. The CDR3 extends over 14 amino acids. V shed 4 bases, J shed 7 bases, and the junction held 8 bases outside the gene matches. The V gene's germline CDR1 is SGHAT and CDR2 FQNNGV. The CDR3 DNA follows: TGTGCCAGCAGCTCCCGGTCGCGGGAGGGAGAGCAGTACTTC. Protein product: CASSSRSREGEQYF.